Following are 17 T cell receptor beta chains from one sample sequenced in a study of OX40 agonist ivuxolimab in advanced cancers. TCRdb's table, derived via immunoSEQ multiplex PCR, lists solely in-frame clones and lacks some. Among 65,000 to 95,000 clones, 80% to 90% were seen once, and the ten largest hold approximately 5.5%. Specimen: CD4+ or CD8+ T cells sorted from blood, collected in a trial of the OX40 agonist ivuxolimab. The receptor source for this set is an adult with an advanced solid tumor such as melanoma, head and neck, liver or kidney cancer.

The chain is built from TRBV28 and TRBJ1-1, with a weak D call TRBD1 (6 bases). V dropped 3 bases and J dropped 5 bases, with 10 bases sitting between them. Germline-derived CDR1 and CDR2 are MDHEN and SYDVKM. This CDR3 is built from 13 residues. The CDR3 loop is CASSFRGGTEAFF. The CDR3, as DNA: TGTGCCAGCAGTTTTAGGGGGGGTACTGAAGCTTTCTTT.

The chain carries TRBV30 and TRBJ2-1; D is possibly TRBD1 (5 bases). CDR1 is GTSNPN and CDR2 is SVGIG in the germline V gene (reference sequence). V was cut by 5 bases and J by 2 bases, with 13 bases left in between. This CDR3 has 14 residues. CDR3: CAWAGGAPYNEQFF. In DNA form, the CDR3 reads TGTGCCTGGGCTGGTGGGGCCCCCTACAATGAGCAGTTCTTC.

This clone was seen once. The rearrangement joins TRBV28 to TRBJ1-4, with 10 bases that match TRBD1. J was trimmed by 8 bases and V by 4 bases; bases with no gene match: 7. This CDR3 region has 15 residues. From germline, CDR1 is MDHEN and CDR2 SYDVKM. This chain's CDR3 is CASSSGGQGSEKLFF. CDR3 coding DNA: TGTGCCAGCAGTTCCGGGGGACAGGGGAGCGAAAAACTGTTTTTT.

V gene TRBV19 combines with J gene TRBJ1-2, with D hard to call. The CDR3 sequence is 11 residues long. V lost 6 bases and J 8 bases, leaving 10 bases between the germline ends. CDR1 and CDR2 from the germline V gene are LNHDA and SQIVND (reference sequence). CDR3 nucleotide sequence: TGTGCCAGTAGCCTTGCCAGCGGCTACACCTTC. Protein product: CASSLASGYTF.

The gene calls are TRBV27 and TRBJ2-7; the match to TRBD2 covers 14 bases. Germline CDR1 and CDR2: MNHEY and SMNVEV (reference sequence). This CDR3 has 17 residues. The V and J ends lost 6 bases and 6 bases, in that order; junction bases with no gene match: 13. DNA of the CDR3: TGTGCCAGCAGCCGAATCCCGGGACTAGCGGGAGTAGTCGAGCAGTACTTC. Amino acid sequence: CASSRIPGLAGVVEQYF.

This chain uses TRBV5-1 with TRBJ1-2, with 7 bases matching TRBD1. Trimming at V came to 0 bases and at J to 2 bases, leaving 4 bases not matched to a gene. This CDR3 comprises 15 residues. Germline CDR1 is SGHRS and CDR2 is YFSETQ. This chain's CDR3 is CASSLDGTVNYGYTF. Here the CDR3 DNA reads TGCGCCAGCAGCTTGGACGGGACAGTCAACTATGGCTACACCTTC.

A few counts support this clone. V gene TRBV7-3 combines with J gene TRBJ2-3; D may match TRBD1 or TRBD2 (5 bases each). Germline V gives CDR1 SGHTA, CDR2 FQGTGA. V was cut by 3 bases and J by 6 bases, with 10 bases left in between. CDR3 length: 13 residues. The CDR3 region has the DNA TGTGCCAGCAGCTTTGGGGGTATGGATACGCAGTATTTT. Translated: CASSFGGMDTQYF.

The chain is built from TRBV11-3 and TRBJ2-3; 8 bases are shared with TRBD1. V dropped 5 bases and J dropped 6; count of bases not matched to a gene: 7. The CDR3 loop spans 14 amino acids. Per the germline V gene, CDR1 is SGHNT and CDR2 is YENEEA. The DNA of the CDR3 is TGTGCCAGCAGCCCCGGGACAGGCCCCGATACGCAGTATTTT. This sequence encodes CASSPGTGPDTQYF.

Here the CDR3 reads CASSFDRDSYEQYF. DNA of the CDR3: TGTGCCAGCAGCTTCGACAGGGACTCCTACGAGCAGTACTTC. The chain uses TRBV7-3 and TRBJ2-7, with 7 bases lining up with TRBD1. Germline CDR1 reads SGHTA; CDR2 reads FQGTGA. J was trimmed by 0 bases and V by 3 bases; bases with no gene match: 2. The CDR3 sequence is 14 residues long. Based on the CDR3 plus reference TRBV7-3 and TRBJ2-7, the full variable domain is GAGVSQTPSNKVTEKGKYVELRCDPISGHTALYWYRQSLGQGPEFLIYFQGTGAADDSGLPNDRFFAVRPEGSVSTLKIQRTERGDSAVYLCASSFDRDSYEQYFGPGTRLTVT.

This chain links TRBV6-5 with TRBJ2-7; D gene ambiguous. This CDR3 is 14 amino acids long. Germline V gene lookup returns CDR1 MNHEY and CDR2 SVGAGI. V was cut by 2 bases and J by 0 bases, with 8 bases left in between. This chain's CDR3 is CASSYGFYSYEQYF. In DNA, the CDR3 is TGTGCCAGCAGTTACGGTTTCTACTCCTACGAGCAGTACTTC.

The chain has TRBV6-6 and TRBJ1-1, with D tentatively TRBD1 (6 bases). The CDR3 extends over 16 amino acids. CDR1 is MNHNY and CDR2 is SVGAGI in the germline V gene (reference sequence). V lost 10 bases to trimming and J lost 0 bases, with 21 bases between them. Here the CDR3 DNA reads TGTGCCACCTCACCAGGGGCCACCCCCATGAACACTGAAGCTTTCTTT. This gives the protein CATSPGATPMNTEAFF.

The table lists this clone with a few counts. The chain links TRBV19 to TRBJ1-2; TRBD1 might be the D (5 bases). This CDR3 comprises 14 residues. V dropped 5 bases and J dropped 5 bases, with 15 bases sitting between them. Germline-derived CDR1 and CDR2 are LNHDA and SQIVND (reference sequence). The CDR3 is CASSVQVSGYGYTF. Written as DNA, the CDR3 is TGTGCCAGTAGTGTACAGGTATCCGGGTATGGCTACACCTTC.

The V and J genes are TRBV5-6 and TRBJ1-2, with a possible D match to TRBD1 (5 bases). This CDR3 has 15 residues. Trimming cost V 4 bases and J 0 bases, with 13 bases left between them. Per the germline V gene, CDR1 is SGHDT and CDR2 is YYEEEE. CDR3 amino acids: CASSNRDGANYGYTF. The CDR3 DNA reads as TGTGCCAGCAGCAACCGGGACGGAGCTAACTATGGCTACACCTTC.

The chain employs TRBV15 and TRBJ2-3; 11 bases are a match to TRBD2. The trim removed 2 bases at V and 0 bases at J, leaving 4 bases unmatched. CDR1 is LNHNV and CDR2 is YYDKDF in the germline V gene (reference sequence). The CDR3 runs to 17 residues. The DNA of the CDR3 is TGTGCCACCAGCAGATTTAGCGGGGGGGGAAGCACAGATACGCAGTATTTT. It yields the protein CATSRFSGGGSTDTQYF.

The V gene is TRBV12-5, the J gene TRBJ2-7; 14 bases line up with TRBD2. Germline loops: CDR1 LGHNT, CDR2 FRNRAP. The CDR3 is 20 amino acids. V lost 5 bases and J lost 0; bases outside the gene matches: 15. CDR3: CASGLRLAGGGNGNSYEQYF. The CDR3 DNA sequence: TGTGCTAGTGGTCTGCGACTAGCGGGAGGGGGGAATGGGAACTCCTACGAGCAGTACTTC.

This chain connects TRBV30 to TRBJ1-6; D is unclear. Looked up from germline, CDR1 is GTSNPN and CDR2 is SVGIG (reference sequence). V dropped 3 bases and J dropped 9 bases, with 18 bases sitting between them. This CDR3 region has 15 residues. Here the CDR3 DNA reads TGTGCCTGGAGCACGTCCGGACCATCCGGTTCACCCCTCCACTTT. Protein: CAWSTSGPSGSPLHF.

This chain connects TRBV12-5 to TRBJ1-6; a possible D gene is TRBD1 (5 bases). With 5 bases removed from V and 3 bases from J, the gap between germline ends came to 17 bases. This CDR3 region has 17 residues. The germline V gene has CDR1 LGHNT and CDR2 FRNRAP. The CDR3 reads CASGRDPGSDYNSPLHF. The CDR3 region has the DNA TGTGCTAGTGGTCGGGACCCTGGTTCAGACTATAATTCACCCCTCCACTTT. The full variable domain, in which reference TRBV12-5 and TRBJ1-6 provide the parts outside the CDR3, is DARVTQTPRHKVTEMGQEVTMRCQPILGHNTVFWYRQTMMQGLELLAYFRNRAPLDDSGMPKDRFSAEMPDATLATLKIQPSEPRDSAVYFCASGRDPGSDYNSPLHFGNGTRLTVT.